This T cell receptor beta chain is drawn from a study of cytomegalovirus exposure and HLA in healthy donors. In germline, CDR1 is MNHEY, CDR2 SMNVEV (reference sequence). V gave up 3 bases and J gave up 1 base; unmatched junction bases: 6. The CDR3 runs 15 residues. PCR was performed using 60 Vbeta and 13 Jbeta primers. Libraries were prepared by immunoSEQ multiplex PCR; TCRdb keeps only in-frame clonotypes and omits some of them. In the table there are under 110,000 clones, 65% to 75% of which are singletons. Sequencing was performed on PBMCs. The clonotype was recovered from a female donor in good health and CMV-seronegative. The genes are TRBV27 and TRBJ2-7, with 7 bases matching TRBD1. CDR3 coding DNA: TGTGCCAGCAGTTTGACAGGGCCAACGTCCTACGAGCAGTACTTC. This translates into CASSLTGPTSYEQYF.